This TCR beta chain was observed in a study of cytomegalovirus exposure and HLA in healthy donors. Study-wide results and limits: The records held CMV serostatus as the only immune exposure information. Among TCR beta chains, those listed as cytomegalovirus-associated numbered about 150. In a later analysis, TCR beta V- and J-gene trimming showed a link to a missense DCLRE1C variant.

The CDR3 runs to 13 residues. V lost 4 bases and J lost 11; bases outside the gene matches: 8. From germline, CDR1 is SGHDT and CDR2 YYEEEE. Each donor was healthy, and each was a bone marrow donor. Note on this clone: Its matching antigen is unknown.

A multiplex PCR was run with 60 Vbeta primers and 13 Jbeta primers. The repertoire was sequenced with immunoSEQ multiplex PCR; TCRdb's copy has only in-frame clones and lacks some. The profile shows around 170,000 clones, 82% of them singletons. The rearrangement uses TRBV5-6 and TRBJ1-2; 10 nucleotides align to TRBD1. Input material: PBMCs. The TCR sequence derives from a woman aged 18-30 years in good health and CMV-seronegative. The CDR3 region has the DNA TGTGCCAGCAGCGAATTCGGACAGGGGGGATACACCTTC. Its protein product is CASSEFGQGGYTF.